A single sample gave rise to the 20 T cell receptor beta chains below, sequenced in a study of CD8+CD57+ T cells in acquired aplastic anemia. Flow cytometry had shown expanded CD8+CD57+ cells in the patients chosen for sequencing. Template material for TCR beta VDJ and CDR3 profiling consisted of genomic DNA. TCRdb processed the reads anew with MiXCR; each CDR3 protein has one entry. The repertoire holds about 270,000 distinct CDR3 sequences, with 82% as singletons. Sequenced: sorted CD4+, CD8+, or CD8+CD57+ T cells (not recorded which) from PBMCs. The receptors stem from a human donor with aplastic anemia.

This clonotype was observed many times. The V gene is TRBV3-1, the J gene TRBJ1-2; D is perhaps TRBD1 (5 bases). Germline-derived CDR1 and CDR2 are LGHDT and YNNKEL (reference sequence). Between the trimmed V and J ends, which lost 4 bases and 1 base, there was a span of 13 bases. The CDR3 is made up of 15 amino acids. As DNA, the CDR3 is TGTGCCAGCAGCCCCACCGGGGCCGTTAACTATGGCTACACCTTC. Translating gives CASSPTGAVNYGYTF. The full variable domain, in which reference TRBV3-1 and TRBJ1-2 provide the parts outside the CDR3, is DTAVSQTPKYLVTQMGNDKSIKCEQNLGHDTMYWYKQDSKKFLKIMFSYNNKELIINETVPNRFSPKSPDKAHLNLHINSLELGDSAVYFCASSPTGAVNYGYTFGSGTRLTVV.

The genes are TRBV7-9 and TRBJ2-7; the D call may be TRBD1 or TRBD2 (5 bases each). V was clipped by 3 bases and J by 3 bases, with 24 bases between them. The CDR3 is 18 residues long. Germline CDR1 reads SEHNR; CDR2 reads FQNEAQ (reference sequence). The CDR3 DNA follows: TGTGCCAGCAGCTTTCCTCCAGACTACGGGGCCCTTGTCTACGAGCAGTACGTC. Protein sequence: CASSFPPDYGALVYEQYV.

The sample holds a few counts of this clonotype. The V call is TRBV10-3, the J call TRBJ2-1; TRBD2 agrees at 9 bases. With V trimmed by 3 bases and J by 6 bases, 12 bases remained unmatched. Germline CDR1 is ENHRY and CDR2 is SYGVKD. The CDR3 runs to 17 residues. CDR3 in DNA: TGTGCCATCAGTGATGGGAGAGCGGGGGGAAAGGGCAATGAGCAGTTCTTC. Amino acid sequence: CAISDGRAGGKGNEQFF.

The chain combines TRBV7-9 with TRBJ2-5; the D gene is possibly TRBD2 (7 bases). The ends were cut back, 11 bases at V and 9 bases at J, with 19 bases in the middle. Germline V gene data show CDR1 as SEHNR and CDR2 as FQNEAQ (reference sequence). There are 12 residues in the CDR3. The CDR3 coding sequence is TGTGCCGTTCTTGGGGGGGCGAGCGCCCAGTACTTC. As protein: CAVLGGASAQYF.

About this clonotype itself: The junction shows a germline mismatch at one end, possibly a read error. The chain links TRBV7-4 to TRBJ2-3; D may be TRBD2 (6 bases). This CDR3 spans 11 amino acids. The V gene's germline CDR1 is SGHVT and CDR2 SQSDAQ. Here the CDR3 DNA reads TGTGCCAGCAGCTCCTCGACTGCGGGGTGTTTT. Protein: CASSSSTAGCF.

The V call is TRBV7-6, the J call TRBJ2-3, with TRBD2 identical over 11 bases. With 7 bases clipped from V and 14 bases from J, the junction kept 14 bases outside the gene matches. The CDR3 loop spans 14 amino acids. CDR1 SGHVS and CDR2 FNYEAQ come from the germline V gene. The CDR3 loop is CASTLAGGPSGPYF. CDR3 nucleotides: TGTGCCAGCACCCTAGCGGGGGGCCCCTCTGGGCCGTATTTT.

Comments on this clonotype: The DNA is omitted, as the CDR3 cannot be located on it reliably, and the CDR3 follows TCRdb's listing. The CDR3 sequence is CASSAVAETQFFGQQFF. This chain joins TRBV7-2 and TRBJ2-1. Germline CDR1 and CDR2: SGHTA and FQGNSA. Including both end residues, the CDR3 is 17 amino acids long.

CDR3 loop: CSASRWGGKKTQYF. In DNA, the CDR3 is TGCAGTGCCAGTCGTTGGGGGGGCAAGAAGACCCAGTACTTC. The rearrangement links TRBV20-1 to TRBJ2-5, with TRBD2 as a possible D gene (7 bases). V gave up 6 bases and J gave up 6 bases, with 20 bases separating them. The CDR3 spans 14 residues. Germline CDR1 is DFQATT and CDR2 is SNEGSKA (reference sequence).

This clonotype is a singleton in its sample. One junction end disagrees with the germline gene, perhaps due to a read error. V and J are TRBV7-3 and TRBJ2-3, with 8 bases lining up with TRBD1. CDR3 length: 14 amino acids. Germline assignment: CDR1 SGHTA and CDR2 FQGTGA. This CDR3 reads CASSLALTGDTQSF. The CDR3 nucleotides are TGTGCCAGCAGCTTAGCTCTGACAGGGGACACGCAGTCTTTT. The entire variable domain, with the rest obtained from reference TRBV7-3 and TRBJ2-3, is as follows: GAGVSQTPSNKVTEKGKYVELRCDPISGHTALYWYRQSLGQGPEFLIYFQGTGAADDSGLPNDRFFAVRPEGSVSTLKIQRTERGDSAVYLCASSLALTGDTQSFGPGTRLTVL.

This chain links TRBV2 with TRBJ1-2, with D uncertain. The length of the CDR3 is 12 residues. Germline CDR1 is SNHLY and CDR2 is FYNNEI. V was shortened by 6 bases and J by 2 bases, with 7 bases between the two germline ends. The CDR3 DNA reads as TGTGCCAGCAGGGTAGCGAACTATGGCTACACCTTC. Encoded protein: CASRVANYGYTF.

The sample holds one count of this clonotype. CDR3 in amino acids: CSIGRSNTEAFF. CDR3 in DNA: TGCAGCATTGGAAGGTCGAACACTGAAGCTTTCTTT. This sequence joins TRBV29-1 and TRBJ1-1; no clear D gene. V lost 8 bases and J 1 base, leaving 11 bases between the germline ends. Per the germline V gene, CDR1 is SQVTM and CDR2 is ANQGSEA. The CDR3 length is 12 residues.

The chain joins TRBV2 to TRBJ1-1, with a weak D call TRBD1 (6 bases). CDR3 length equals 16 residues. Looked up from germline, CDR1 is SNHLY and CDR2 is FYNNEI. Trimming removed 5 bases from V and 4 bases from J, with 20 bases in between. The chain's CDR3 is CASSLERGGLSTEAFF. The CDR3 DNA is TGTGCCAGCAGTCTCGAAAGGGGGGGATTGAGCACTGAAGCTTTCTTT.

CDR3 amino acids: CASSVGSVPEYF. DNA for the CDR3: TGTGCCAGCAGTGTAGGGTCAGTTCCGGAGTATTTT. The rearrangement joins TRBV2 to TRBJ2-3; no clear D gene. Trimming removed 4 bases from V and 13 bases from J, with 15 bases in between. The germline gives CDR1 SNHLY, CDR2 FYNNEI. The CDR3 loop spans 12 amino acids.

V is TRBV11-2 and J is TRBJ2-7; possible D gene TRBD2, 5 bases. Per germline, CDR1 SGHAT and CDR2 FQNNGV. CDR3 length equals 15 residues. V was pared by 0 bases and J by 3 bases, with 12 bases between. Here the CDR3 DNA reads TGTGCCAGCAGCTTAGATCGCGCGGGCCGCTACGAGCAGTACTTC. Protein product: CASSLDRAGRYEQYF.

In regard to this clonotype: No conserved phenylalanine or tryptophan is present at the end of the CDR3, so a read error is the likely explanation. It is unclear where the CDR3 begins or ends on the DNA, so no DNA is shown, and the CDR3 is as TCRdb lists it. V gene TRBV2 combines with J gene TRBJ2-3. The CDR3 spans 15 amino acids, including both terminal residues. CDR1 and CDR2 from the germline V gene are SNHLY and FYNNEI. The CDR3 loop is CASSEGRTDTHKFYP.

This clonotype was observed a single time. The CDR3 protein is CASRAWTDLRLESGANVLTF. The CDR3 nucleotides read TGTGCCAGCAGGGCCTGGACAGACCTACGACTTGAGTCTGGGGCCAACGTCCTGACTTTC. The gene calls are TRBV7-2 and TRBJ2-6; D is possibly TRBD1 (6 bases). V was shortened by 6 bases and J by 1 base, with 25 bases between the two germline ends. The CDR3 extends over 20 amino acids. CDR1 is SGHTA, CDR2 FQGNSA, per germline. The variable domain in full, with the rest retrieved from reference TRBV7-2 and TRBJ2-6, is GAGVSQSPSNKVTEKGKDVELRCDPISGHTALYWYRQSLGQGLEFLIYFQGNSAPDKSGLPSDRFSAERTGGSVSTLTIQRTQQEDSAVYLCASRAWTDLRLESGANVLTFGAGSRLTVL.

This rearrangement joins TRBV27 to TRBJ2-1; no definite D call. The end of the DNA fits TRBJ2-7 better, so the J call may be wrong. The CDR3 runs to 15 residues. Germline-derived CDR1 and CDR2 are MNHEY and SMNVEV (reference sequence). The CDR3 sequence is CASSCLAATSYEQYF. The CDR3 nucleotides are TGTGCCAGCAGTTGTTTAGCAGCTACCTCCTACGAGCAGTACTTC.

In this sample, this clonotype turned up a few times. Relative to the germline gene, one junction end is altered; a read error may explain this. CDR3 in amino acids: CASGYGGRDTPYF. The CDR3 DNA is TGTGCCAGCGGCTACGGGGGCAGAGACACGCCGTATTTT. V and J are TRBV7-9 and TRBJ2-3; D may be TRBD1 or TRBD2 (6 bases each). This CDR3 is built from 13 residues. CDR1 is SEHNR, CDR2 FQNEAQ, per germline (reference sequence).

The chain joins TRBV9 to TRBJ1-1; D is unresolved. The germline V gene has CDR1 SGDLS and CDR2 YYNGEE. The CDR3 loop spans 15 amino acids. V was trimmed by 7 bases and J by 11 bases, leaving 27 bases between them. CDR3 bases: TGTGCCAGCGGAGTAGCTGTGAACATTCAGTCTTTCGCTTTCTTT. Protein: CASGVAVNIQSFAFF.

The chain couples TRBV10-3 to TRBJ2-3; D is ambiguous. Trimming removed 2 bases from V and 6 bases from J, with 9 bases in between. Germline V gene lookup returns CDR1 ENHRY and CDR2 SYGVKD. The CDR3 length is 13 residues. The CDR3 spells CAISEALGDTQYF. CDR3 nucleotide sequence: TGTGCCATCAGTGAGGCCTTAGGGGATACGCAGTATTTT.